Sequencing of this T cell receptor (beta chain) was carried out in a study of T cells after yellow fever vaccination. V lost 4 bases to trimming and J lost 0 bases, with 10 bases between them. CDR1 SGHRS and CDR2 YFSETQ come from the germline V gene. CDR3 size: 14 residues. The authors made TCR cDNA by 5'RACE template switching, adding a universal primer site and UMIs. A single record per CDR3 protein comes from TCRdb applying MiXCR to the 5' RACE reads. Of 550,000 to 750,000 distinct CDR3 sequences listed, approximately 15% are singletons. Concerning this clonotype itself: Its antigen is still unknown.

Overall study results and limits: A secondary response was less intense yet reached its peak sooner, at day 5 versus 15. Post-booster samples contained most primary-vaccination clones (about 96% CD4, about 87% CD8).

The rearrangement uses TRBV5-1 and TRBJ2-5; the D is unclear. The specimen was PBMCs, collected on the day of the yellow fever booster vaccination. This clonotype originated in a young man who received the YFV17D yellow fever vaccine. The CDR3 here is CASSRNGDQETQYF. CDR3 in DNA: TGCGCCAGCAGCCGCAATGGGGACCAAGAGACCCAGTACTTC.